This is a list of T cell receptor beta chains from one sample in a study of cytomegalovirus exposure and HLA in healthy donors. Some clones are missing from TCRdb's copy, which holds only in-frame ones; the method was immunoSEQ multiplex PCR. Of around 160,000 clones listed, 60% to 85% are singletons. Sequenced sample: PBMCs. The receptors were sampled from a man aged 45-65 years in good health and CMV-seropositive. Each CDR3 is given with its conserved first and last residue. Not every row has a clone size; where given, it reads once, few, many or a size class.

clone_size	v_call	j_call	cdr3_aa
NA	TRBV7-8	TRBJ2-1	CASSLVGGDYNEQFF
NA	TRBV6-5	TRBJ1-3	CASQQGAGNTIYF
NA	TRBV27	TRBJ2-1	CASSPGLAGGPLSYNEQFF
NA	TRBV7-2	TRBJ2-5	CASSPSGQETQYF
NA	TRBV19	TRBJ1-2	CAAGGQLYGYTF
NA	TRBV19	TRBJ2-7	CASKSGTGGGEQYF
NA	TRBV5-6	TRBJ1-1	CASSLGGQVTEAFF
NA	TRBV4-3	TRBJ1-2	CASSQGPDPYYGYTF
NA	TRBV5-6	TRBJ1-2	CASNPGGNYGYTF
NA	TRBV28	TRBJ1-6	CASSPGTGWGQALHF
NA	TRBV7-2	TRBJ2-7	CASSLSSGAHYEQYF
NA	TRBV7-2	TRBJ2-1	CASSLAGSPYNEQFF
NA	TRBV4-1	TRBJ2-7	CASSQDFPDRFREQYF
once	TRBV5-1	TRBJ2-3	CASSLGVAGFTDTQYF
NA	TRBV6-5	TRBJ2-7	CASSYSLGGGEQYF
NA	TRBV5-1	TRBJ2-7	CASSFGRGGAYEQYF
NA	TRBV4-2	TRBJ1-1	CASSHGQGEGNTEAFF
NA	TRBV7-2	TRBJ1-1	CASSLVQGNGNTEAFF
NA	TRBV19	TRBJ2-7	CASSTNIDRGQAYEQYF
few	TRBV6-5	TRBJ1-1	CASSSPGRGDTEAFF
NA	TRBV6-5	TRBJ1-3	CASRDAGNTIYF
few	TRBV5-1	TRBJ2-5	CASSLDAGTSGGTETQYF
NA	TRBV28	TRBJ2-1	CATLPWDREYNEQFF
NA	TRBV7-9	TRBJ2-7	CASSLAGTGVYEQYF
few	TRBV7-2	TRBJ1-6	CASTREPTGSPLHF
NA	TRBV28	TRBJ2-2	CASSLGQGNTGELFF
NA	TRBV7-2	TRBJ1-6	CASSFVRNSPLHF
NA	TRBV9	TRBJ1-4	CASSGAPTQPSNEKLFF
NA	TRBV25-1	TRBJ2-7	CASSAHTSPYEQYF
NA	TRBV6-1	TRBJ1-1	CASGTGRMNTEAFF
NA	TRBV6-5	TRBJ1-2	CASSYDRFDYGYTF
NA	TRBV7-2	TRBJ1-6	CASSLQGTVGSPLHF
NA	TRBV5-6	TRBJ2-3	CASSKLLAGSTDTQYF
NA	TRBV28	TRBJ1-2	CASTNSPSGWRGYTF
NA	TRBV2	TRBJ1-2	CASSPGTDYGYTF
few	TRBV6-1	TRBJ1-6	CASSERREDNSPLHF
few	TRBV2	TRBJ2-3	CASSAGGPFGTDTQYF
NA	TRBV10-3	TRBJ1-5	CAISEGNGGQGNQPQHF
NA	TRBV7-9	TRBJ1-1	CATVRGDLRSTEAFF
NA	TRBV28	TRBJ1-2	CASSRGQGYGYTF
NA	TRBV4-3	TRBJ1-5	CASSQDVRYSNQPQHF
NA	TRBV6-5	TRBJ1-2	CASLEVNYGYTF
NA	TRBV6-5	TRBJ1-1	CASSYVGRDTGAFF
once	TRBV9	TRBJ1-1	CASSVDGRVRGSGTEAFF
NA	TRBV7-6	TRBJ2-5	CASSLGRGRETQYF
NA	TRBV7-6	TRBJ2-7	CASTQLSGTGGGEQYF
NA	TRBV28	TRBJ2-1	CASSNSGGPYNEQFF
once	TRBV11-3	TRBJ2-1	CASSSRWSGGDNEQFF
NA	TRBV11-2	TRBJ2-1	CASSFSGKQFF
NA	TRBV7-9	TRBJ2-7	CASSFTGIGEQYF
once	TRBV28	TRBJ2-3	CASSPTADTQYF
NA	TRBV28	TRBJ1-1	CASSLVMGATEAFF
NA	TRBV10-3	NA	CAISEGALSSYEQYF
few	TRBV4-3	TRBJ1-1	CASSQEATGTGEAFF
NA	TRBV9	TRBJ2-1	CASSVEGESYNEQFF
NA	TRBV9	TRBJ1-1	CASSATGSLNTEAFF
few	TRBV6-6	TRBJ1-6	CASSYFGEGSPLHF
NA	TRBV5-4	TRBJ1-6	CASSLAVEAHLHF
NA	TRBV7-4	TRBJ2-1	CASSLKWDTNQSSYNEQFF